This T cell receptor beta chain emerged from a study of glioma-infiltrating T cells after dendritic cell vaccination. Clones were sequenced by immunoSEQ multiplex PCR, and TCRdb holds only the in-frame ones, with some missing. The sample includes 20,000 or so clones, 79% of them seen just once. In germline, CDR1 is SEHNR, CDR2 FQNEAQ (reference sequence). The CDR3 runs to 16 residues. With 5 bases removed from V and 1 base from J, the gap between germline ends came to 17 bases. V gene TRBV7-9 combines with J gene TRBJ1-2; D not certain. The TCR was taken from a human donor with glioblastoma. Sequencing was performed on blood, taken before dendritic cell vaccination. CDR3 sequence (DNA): TGTGCCAGCAGCCCCGAGGGAGTGTTGCTTAACTATGGCTACACCTTC. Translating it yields CASSPEGVLLNYGYTF.